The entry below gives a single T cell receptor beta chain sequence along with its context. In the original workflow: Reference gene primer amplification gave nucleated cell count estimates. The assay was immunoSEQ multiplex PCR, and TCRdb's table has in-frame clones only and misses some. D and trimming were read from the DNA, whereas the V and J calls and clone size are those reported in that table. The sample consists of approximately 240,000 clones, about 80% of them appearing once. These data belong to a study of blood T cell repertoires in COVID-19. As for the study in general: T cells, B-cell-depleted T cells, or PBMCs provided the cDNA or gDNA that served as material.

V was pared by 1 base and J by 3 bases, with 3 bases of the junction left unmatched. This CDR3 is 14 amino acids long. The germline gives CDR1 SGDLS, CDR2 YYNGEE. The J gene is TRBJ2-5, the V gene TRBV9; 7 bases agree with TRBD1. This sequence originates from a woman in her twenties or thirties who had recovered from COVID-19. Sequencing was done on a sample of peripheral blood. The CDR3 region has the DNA TGTGCCAGCAGCGTATACACAGGGGAAGAGACCCAGTACTTC. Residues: CASSVYTGEETQYF. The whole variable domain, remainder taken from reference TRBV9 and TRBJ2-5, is DSGVTQTPKHLITATGQRVTLRCSPRSGDLSVYWYQQSLDQGLQFLIQYYNGEERAKGNILERFSAQQFPDLHSELNLSSLELGDSALYFCASSVYTGEETQYFGPGTRLLVL.